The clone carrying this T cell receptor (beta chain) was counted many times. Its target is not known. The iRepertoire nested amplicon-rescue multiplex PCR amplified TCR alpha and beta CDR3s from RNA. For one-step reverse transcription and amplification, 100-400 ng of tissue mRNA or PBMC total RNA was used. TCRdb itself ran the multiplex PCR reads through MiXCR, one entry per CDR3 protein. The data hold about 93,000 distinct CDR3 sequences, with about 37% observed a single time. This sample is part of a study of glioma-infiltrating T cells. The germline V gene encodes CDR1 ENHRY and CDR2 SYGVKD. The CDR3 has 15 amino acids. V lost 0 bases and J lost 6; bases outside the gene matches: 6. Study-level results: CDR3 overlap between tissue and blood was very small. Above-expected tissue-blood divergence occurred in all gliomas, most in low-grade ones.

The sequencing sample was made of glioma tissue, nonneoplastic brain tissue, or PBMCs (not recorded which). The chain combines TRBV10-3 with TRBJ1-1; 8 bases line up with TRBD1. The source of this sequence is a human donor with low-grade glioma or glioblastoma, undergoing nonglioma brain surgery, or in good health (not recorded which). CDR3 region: CAISESAQGASEAFF. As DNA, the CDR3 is TGTGCCATCAGTGAGTCCGCCCAGGGGGCATCTGAAGCTTTCTTT.